A single sample gave rise to the 30 T cell receptor beta chains below, sequenced in a study of technical replicates of blood from a few donors. The repertoire was sequenced with immunoSEQ multiplex PCR; TCRdb's copy has only in-frame clones and lacks some. The data show about 100,000 clones, with approximately 96% seen just once and 0.24% held by the top ten. What was sequenced was T cells isolated from PBMCs. These receptors came from a human donor in good health.

V usage is TRBV4-2 and J usage is TRBJ2-4, with 9 bases identical to TRBD2. The V gene's germline CDR1 is LGHNA and CDR2 YNFKEQ. CDR3 length equals 16 residues. V gave up 1 base and J gave up 3 bases; unmatched junction bases: 4. CDR3: CASSQVVAGVKNIQYF. The CDR3 nucleotides read TGTGCCAGCAGCCAAGTAGTAGCGGGAGTCAAAAACATTCAGTACTTC.

The chain is built from TRBV5-1 and TRBJ2-3, with D perhaps TRBD2 (6 bases). Looked up from germline, CDR1 is SGHRS and CDR2 is YFSETQ. This CDR3 has 16 residues. Trimming removed 2 bases from V and 1 base from J, with 14 bases in between. The CDR3 sequence: CASSLPSSGGTDTQYF. The DNA for the CDR3 is TGCGCCAGCAGCTTACCATCCTCGGGGGGCACAGATACGCAGTATTTT.

This rearrangement joins TRBV29-1 to TRBJ2-1, with TRBD1 identical over 8 bases. The CDR3 is made up of 13 amino acids. The germline V gene encodes CDR1 SQVTM and CDR2 ANQGSEA. Trimming took 7 bases from V and 5 from J; bases not matched to a gene: 7. The CDR3 loop is CSAWTGSDNEQFF. The CDR3 DNA sequence: TGCAGCGCCTGGACAGGGAGTGACAATGAGCAGTTCTTC.

The V call is TRBV5-4, the J call TRBJ1-1; 7 bases are a match to TRBD1. Germline CDR1 and CDR2: SGHNT and YYREEE (reference sequence). V lost 3 bases, J lost 4 bases, and 9 bases stayed unmatched. CDR3 length: 15 amino acids. In nucleotides, the CDR3 is TGTGCCAGCAGCTCCCCTTCGACAGGGTTCACTGAAGCTTTCTTT. Protein product: CASSSPSTGFTEAFF.

With regard to this clone: At one end, the junction sequence differs from germline, possibly due to a read error. The chain employs TRBV6-5 and TRBJ2-7, with 7 bases lining up with TRBD2. The CDR3 contains 14 residues. The germline V gene has CDR1 MNHEY and CDR2 SVGAGI. CDR3 sequence reads: CASSYAGDSYEQHF. As DNA, the CDR3 is TGTGCCAGCAGTTACGCGGGAGACTCCTACGAGCAGCACTTC.

The V and J genes are TRBV28 and TRBJ2-3; TRBD2 aligns across 9 bases. The CDR3 is 14 residues long. The J segment lost 3 bases and the V segment lost 3 bases, leaving 1 base of the junction unmatched. Germline values: CDR1 MDHEN, CDR2 SYDVKM. CDR3 sequence: CASSFAGGTDTQYF. The CDR3 DNA sequence: TGTGCCAGCAGTTTCGCGGGAGGGACAGATACGCAGTATTTT.

V is TRBV4-1 and J is TRBJ2-7; D is possibly TRBD1 (6 bases). CDR1 MGHRA and CDR2 YSYEKL come from the germline V gene. The V end lost 4 bases, the J end lost 2 bases, and 9 bases lay between the germline ends. The CDR3 covers 13 residues. The CDR3 loop reads CASSPGQTYEQYF. Here the CDR3 DNA reads TGCGCCAGCAGCCCAGGACAGACCTACGAGCAGTACTTC.

This chain connects TRBV4-1 to TRBJ2-7; maybe TRBD2 (7 bases). This CDR3 comprises 18 residues. Trimming removed 1 base at V and 2 bases at J, with 21 bases between. Germline V gives CDR1 MGHRA, CDR2 YSYEKL. CDR3 in DNA: TGCGCCAGCAGCCAAGCTGAAATGGGGGGGGGCAGGGCCTACGAGCAGTACTTC. Encoded protein: CASSQAEMGGGRAYEQYF.

The rearrangement uses TRBV6-5 and TRBJ1-1; 7 positions match TRBD1. The germline V gene has CDR1 MNHEY and CDR2 SVGAGI. The trim removed 2 bases at V and 1 base at J, leaving 7 bases unmatched. This CDR3 is 16 amino acids long. The CDR3 DNA reads TGTGCCAGCAGTTACGCAGGACAGGCGTCGAACACTGAAGCTTTCTTT. Protein: CASSYAGQASNTEAFF.

CDR3 sequence reads: CASRSGGDQETQYF. CDR3 nucleotide sequence: TGTGCCAGTAGGTCGGGGGGCGACCAAGAGACCCAGTACTTC. The rearrangement uses TRBV19 and TRBJ2-5; weak D call: TRBD2 (7 bases). Germline loops: CDR1 LNHDA, CDR2 SQIVND (reference sequence). The length of the CDR3 is 14 residues. The V and J ends lost 6 bases and 0 bases respectively, with 11 bases between them.

The chain couples TRBV5-4 to TRBJ2-7; tentative D call: TRBD2 (6 bases). The CDR3 spans 11 residues. CDR1 SGHNT and CDR2 YYREEE come from the germline V gene (reference sequence). Trimming removed 3 bases at V and 5 bases at J, with 6 bases between. The CDR3 protein is CASSWGDEQYF. The CDR3 coding sequence is TGTGCCAGCAGCTGGGGGGACGAGCAGTACTTC.

This chain connects TRBV18 to TRBJ1-4; D is perhaps TRBD1 (5 bases). The CDR3 runs 14 residues. The germline CDR1 and CDR2 sequences are KGHSH and LQKENI. The germline V and J ends were trimmed by 5 bases and 0 bases, with 7 bases remaining between them. CDR3 coding DNA: TGTGCCAGCTCAAGACAGTCAACTAATGAAAAACTGTTTTTT. Its protein product is CASSRQSTNEKLFF.

This clone was observed a few times. The chain uses TRBV5-4 and TRBJ1-6; tentative D call: TRBD1 (5 bases). CDR3 size: 14 residues. CDR1 SGHNT and CDR2 YYREEE come from the germline V gene (reference sequence). V was cut by 0 bases and J by 8 bases, with 9 bases left in between. This chain's CDR3 is CASSLEGWDSPLHF. The DNA of the CDR3 is TGTGCCAGCAGCTTGGAGGGGTGGGATTCACCCCTCCACTTT.

The rearrangement uses TRBV19 and TRBJ1-6; D gene ambiguous. CDR1 and CDR2 from the germline V gene are LNHDA and SQIVND (reference sequence). The V and J ends lost 6 bases and 8 bases respectively, with 17 bases between them. The CDR3 runs 15 residues. The CDR3 loop is CASRPSGIQDSPLHF. The CDR3 DNA reads as TGTGCCAGTAGACCCTCGGGGATTCAAGATTCACCCCTCCACTTT.

The chain recombines TRBV7-3 with TRBJ1-5; D is undetermined. The CDR3 has 14 residues. Germline CDR1 is SGHTA and CDR2 is FQGTGA. Deletions cut 5 bases from V and 2 bases from J, with 10 bases between. CDR3 coding DNA: TGTGCCAGCAGCCCCATTTCGGGCAATCAGCCCCAGCATTTT. As protein: CASSPISGNQPQHF.

The chain has TRBV29-1 and TRBJ2-3; D is perhaps TRBD1 (6 bases). The CDR3 runs 15 residues. Germline V CDR1 and CDR2: SQVTM, ANQGSEA. Trimming cost V 7 bases and J 2 bases, with 19 bases left between them. For the CDR3, the DNA is TGCAGCGGTTCGGTGAGGGGGTTACCCACAGATACGCAGTATTTT. Translating gives CSGSVRGLPTDTQYF.

The chain is built from TRBV5-1 and TRBJ1-1; 8 bases fit TRBD1. Trimming cost V 2 bases and J 4 bases; bases outside gene matches: 16. The CDR3 covers 18 residues. Per the germline V gene, CDR1 is SGHRS and CDR2 is YFSETQ. The CDR3 DNA follows: TGCGCCAGCAGCTTACCAGGGGGCGAGACCAAACGAGGCACTGAAGCTTTCTTT. This translates into CASSLPGGETKRGTEAFF.

This chain connects TRBV19 to TRBJ1-1; no reliable D call. The V and J ends lost 1 base and 7 bases respectively, with 13 bases between them. CDR1 LNHDA and CDR2 SQIVND come from the germline V gene (reference sequence). CDR3 size: 14 residues. This chain's CDR3 is CASSIGAGAGEAFF. The CDR3 DNA sequence: TGTGCCAGTAGTATAGGAGCGGGAGCTGGTGAAGCTTTCTTT.

CDR3 sequence reads: CASSTEQGSQPQHF. CDR3 nucleotides: TGTGCCAGCAGTACCGAACAGGGAAGTCAGCCCCAGCATTTT. The rearrangement joins TRBV27 to TRBJ1-5; maybe TRBD1 (6 bases). The CDR3 has 14 amino acids. Germline V gene sequence: CDR1 MNHEY, CDR2 SMNVEV (reference sequence). V gave up 5 bases and J gave up 6 bases, with 14 bases separating them.

The J gene is TRBJ1-2, the V gene TRBV29-1; the D is unclear. This CDR3 has 12 residues. V was clipped by 7 bases and J by 0 bases, with 9 bases between them. Germline V gene data show CDR1 as SQVTM and CDR2 as ANQGSEA. The CDR3 DNA is TGCAGCGCCCTTTATGCTAACTATGGCTACACCTTC. It codes for CSALYANYGYTF. The full variable domain, its missing parts supplied by reference TRBV29-1 and TRBJ1-2, is SAVISQKPSRDICQRGTSLTIQCQVDSQVTMMFWYRQQPGQSLTLIATANQGSEATYESGFVIDKFPISRPNLTFSTLTVSNMSPEDSSIYLCSALYANYGYTFGSGTRLTVV.

The rearrangement uses TRBV6-1 and TRBJ2-7; D is ambiguous. The CDR3 extends over 12 amino acids. The germline V and J ends were trimmed by 6 bases and 4 bases, with 10 bases remaining between them. In germline, CDR1 is MNHNS, CDR2 SASEGT. CDR3: CASSTTNYEQYF. Written as DNA, the CDR3 is TGTGCCAGCAGCACGACAAATTACGAGCAGTACTTC.

This chain connects TRBV29-1 to TRBJ2-5; 7 bases map to TRBD2. Germline lookup yields CDR1 SQVTM and CDR2 ANQGSEA. V shed 7 bases and J 2 bases; nucleotides not matched to a gene: 19. There are 17 residues in the CDR3. The DNA of the CDR3 is TGCAGCGGGGGGGGGAGGTTGGCGGGAAGGGGACAAGAGACCCAGTACTTC. This translates into CSGGGRLAGRGQETQYF.

The chain carries TRBV18 and TRBJ2-6; 10 bases line up with TRBD1. The junction had 3 bases not matched to a gene; V was cut back by 2 bases and J by 2 bases. The CDR3 is 17 residues long. Germline CDR1 is KGHSH and CDR2 is LQKENI. In DNA form, the CDR3 reads TGTGCCAGCTCACCAGGGACAGGGGTAACTGGGGCCAACGTCCTGACTTTC. Translating it yields CASSPGTGVTGANVLTF.

This chain uses TRBV5-4 with TRBJ2-7, with TRBD1 as a possible D gene (7 bases). The germline gives CDR1 SGHNT, CDR2 YYREEE (reference sequence). The CDR3 length is 15 residues. V shed 5 bases and J shed 3 bases, with 18 bases lying between them. This chain's CDR3 is CASSQGGTVGYEQYF. The CDR3 nucleotides read TGTGCCAGCAGTCAGGGGGGCACCGTGGGCTACGAGCAGTACTTC.

The J gene is TRBJ1-1, the V gene TRBV7-3; TRBD1 is a possible D gene (6 bases). CDR1 and CDR2 from the germline V gene are SGHTA and FQGTGA. V dropped 1 base and J dropped 0 bases, with 12 bases sitting between them. CDR3 length: 16 residues. This CDR3 is CASSLNPRQVNTEAFF. CDR3 DNA sequence: TGTGCCAGCAGCTTAAATCCCAGACAGGTGAACACTGAAGCTTTCTTT.

Written as DNA, the CDR3 is TGTGCCAGCAGTGAGACAGGTGGCCCATTAGCGGGAGGGACCTACGAGCAGTACTTC. Translated, it gives CASSETGGPLAGGTYEQYF. The rearrangement uses TRBV27 and TRBJ2-7, with 11 bases fitting TRBD2. Germline V gene sequence: CDR1 MNHEY, CDR2 SMNVEV (reference sequence). The junction had 17 bases not matched to a gene; V was cut back by 5 bases and J by 2 bases. The CDR3 has 19 amino acids.

This clone was counted a few times. This chain joins TRBV18 and TRBJ1-2; TRBD1 aligns across 9 bases. The CDR3 sequence is 15 residues long. Germline V gene lookup returns CDR1 KGHSH and CDR2 LQKENI. V dropped 3 bases and J dropped 6; count of bases not matched to a gene: 8. The chain's CDR3 is CASSPYGTGFDGYTF. The CDR3 DNA reads TGTGCCAGCTCACCCTACGGGACAGGGTTTGATGGCTACACCTTC. Using reference TRBV18 and TRBJ1-2 for the parts outside the CDR3, the full variable domain is NAGVMQNPRHLVRRRGQEARLRCSPMKGHSHVYWYRQLPEEGLKFMVYLQKENIIDESGMPKERFSAEFPKEGPSILRIQQVVRGDSAAYFCASSPYGTGFDGYTFGSGTRLTVV.

This chain links TRBV11-3 with TRBJ2-1, with no clear D. CDR1 and CDR2 from the germline V gene are SGHNT and YENEEA. Deletions cut 3 bases from V and 5 bases from J, with 11 bases between. The CDR3 length is 14 residues. The CDR3 DNA is TGTGCCAGCAGCTTGTATGCGGCTGACAATGAGCAGTTCTTC. It codes for CASSLYAADNEQFF.

This chain joins TRBV18 and TRBJ1-1; a weak D match, TRBD1 (5 bases). The CDR3 runs to 17 residues. The germline V gene has CDR1 KGHSH and CDR2 LQKENI. Between the trimmed V and J ends, which lost 3 bases and 0 bases, there was a span of 17 bases. The CDR3 nucleotides are TGTGCCAGCTCACCTTTCGAAGGGGCAGTCGTGAACACTGAAGCTTTCTTT. It translates to CASSPFEGAVVNTEAFF.

Only a few counts were recorded for this clone. The rearrangement uses TRBV10-3 and TRBJ2-1; a possible D gene is TRBD1 (6 bases). CDR1 ENHRY and CDR2 SYGVKD come from the germline V gene. Trimming pared 5 bases from V and 6 bases from J, leaving 11 bases between. This CDR3 comprises 13 residues. The CDR3 protein is CAISTTGINEQFF. CDR3 bases: TGTGCCATCAGTACTACAGGGATCAATGAGCAGTTCTTC.